One and the same sample provided the 11 T cell receptor beta chains below, sequenced in a study of Ad26.COV2.S vaccination and SARS-CoV-2 variants. Profiling relied on immunoSEQ multiplex PCR, and the TCRdb table lists in-frame clones only, not all of them. The sample consists of about 440,000 clones, roughly 87% of them appearing once. Treatment noted: some 19 received Ad26.COV2.S at low or high dose, single or two shots; 5 received placebo; per-sample allocation not given. Samples analyzed were those drawn on day 63 after the first vaccine or placebo injection. Specimen: peripheral blood, collected in a trial of Ad26.COV2.S vaccine versus placebo. The receptors stem from a person between 18 and 59 years old who received the Ad26.COV2.S COVID-19 vaccine or a placebo.

The chain carries TRBV7-6 and TRBJ1-3; D remains unclear. V lost 4 bases, J lost 4 bases, and 23 bases lay in between. The CDR3 is 18 residues long. Per germline, CDR1 SGHVS and CDR2 FNYEAQ. The CDR3, as DNA: TGTGCCAGCAGCTCACCCCCCGCAGAGACCACTGGGGGAAACACCATATATTTT. Protein: CASSSPPAETTGGNTIYF.

This clone was recorded once. The rearrangement joins TRBV27 to TRBJ2-7, with D unclear. Germline CDR1 MNHEY, CDR2 SMNVEV (reference sequence). V lost 6 bases, J lost 4 bases, and 22 bases lay in between. The CDR3 covers 16 residues. The CDR3 region is CASSHLPQSTRYEQYF. DNA for the CDR3: TGTGCCAGCAGCCACCTGCCCCAATCCACAAGGTACGAGCAGTACTTC.

The chain links TRBV28 to TRBJ2-3; D is possibly TRBD1 (6 bases). Germline values: CDR1 MDHEN, CDR2 SYDVKM. V was clipped by 4 bases and J by 4 bases, with 15 bases between them. The CDR3 is 15 residues long. CDR3 sequence reads: CASSSDHRTADTQYF. The CDR3 bases are TGTGCCAGCAGTTCCGACCACCGGACAGCAGATACGCAGTATTTT.

This clone was observed a single time. CDR3 loop: CASSPPLDRGNEQYF. The CDR3 DNA reads as TGTGCCAGCAGTCCCCCCCTGGACAGGGGTAACGAGCAGTACTTC. This chain joins TRBV7-9 and TRBJ2-7, with 9 bases that match TRBD1. The germline CDR1 and CDR2 sequences are SEHNR and FQNEAQ (reference sequence). With V trimmed by 6 bases and J by 5 bases, 11 bases remained unmatched. The CDR3 sequence is 15 residues long.

For the CDR3, the DNA is TGCGCCAGCAGCGGCCGGACTAGCGGATACTACGAGCAGTACTTC. Protein sequence: CASSGRTSGYYEQYF. The chain links TRBV4-1 to TRBJ2-7, with 10 bases that match TRBD2. V gave up 5 bases and J gave up 3 bases; unmatched junction bases: 7. Germline CDR1 is MGHRA and CDR2 is YSYEKL. This CDR3 region has 15 residues.

V is TRBV6-5 and J is TRBJ1-6; TRBD1 matches at 7 bases. This CDR3 has 15 residues. V trimming: 7 bases; J trimming: 6 bases; junction bases outside the gene matches: 9. The germline CDR1 and CDR2 sequences are MNHEY and SVGAGI. CDR3 in amino acids: CASITGALVNSPLHF. For the CDR3, the DNA is TGTGCCAGCATTACAGGGGCGCTCGTTAATTCACCCCTCCACTTT.

This clone showed up just once. The rearrangement links TRBV24-1 to TRBJ2-3; 9 positions match TRBD1. The trim removed 4 bases at V and 3 bases at J, leaving 4 bases unmatched. The length of the CDR3 is 15 residues. From germline, CDR1 is KGHDR and CDR2 SFDVKD. The chain's CDR3 is CATSETGTGTDTQYF. In DNA form, the CDR3 reads TGTGCCACCAGTGAGACCGGGACAGGGACAGATACGCAGTATTTT.

This clone was observed once. This chain links TRBV7-2 with TRBJ2-7; D unclear. The CDR3 is made up of 14 amino acids. Trimming stripped 5 bases from V and 4 bases from J, with 15 bases between. The germline V gene encodes CDR1 SGHTA and CDR2 FQGNSA. The CDR3 DNA follows: TGTGCCAGCAGCCCCCGCGTCTACGGGTACGAGCAGTACTTC. Translating gives CASSPRVYGYEQYF.

V gene TRBV6-4 combines with J gene TRBJ1-2; no clear D gene. There are 14 residues in the CDR3. CDR1 is MRHNA, CDR2 SNTAGT, per germline. V lost 3 bases and J lost 7, with 15 bases in between. CDR3 nucleotides: TGTGCCAGCAGTGAAGCCGGGTCCTCCTCTGGCTACACCTTC. Its translation is CASSEAGSSSGYTF.

The V gene is TRBV6-4, the J gene TRBJ2-6, with no clear D. Trimming cost V 3 bases and J 0 bases, with 12 bases left between them. The CDR3 has 17 amino acids. The germline gives CDR1 MRHNA, CDR2 SNTAGT. The CDR3 bases are TGTGCCAGCAGTGAGGGCGGCTCCCACTCTGGGGCCAACGTCCTGACTTTC. Encoded protein: CASSEGGSHSGANVLTF.

The chain links TRBV5-6 to TRBJ1-2; no clear D gene. The germline V gene encodes CDR1 SGHDT and CDR2 YYEEEE. With 1 base removed from V and 6 bases from J, the gap between germline ends came to 22 bases. This CDR3 has 17 amino acids. This chain's CDR3 is CASSLYGKRSYGDGYTF. DNA of the CDR3: TGTGCCAGCAGCTTGTACGGCAAAAGGAGCTATGGTGATGGCTACACCTTC.